These T cell receptor beta chains were read from a single sample in a study of vaccination effects on CD4 cells after COVID-19. Data came from immunoSEQ multiplex PCR; TCRdb stores just in-frame clones and leaves some out. The profile shows about 45,000 clones, roughly 79% of them singletons. Their recognized antigens are unknown. The material was CD4+ T cells from PBMCs cultured with SARS-CoV-2 spike peptides, obtained before COVID-19 vaccination. The receptors come from a human donor who received a COVID-19 vaccine. The CDR3 runs from the conserved cysteine through the conserved F or W. Fields, in order: J gene, D gene, V gene, clone size, CDR3 protein, CDR3 DNA. The D gene is left open where the match is weak. Not every row has a clone size; where given, it reads once, few, many or a size class.

j_call: TRBJ1-6; d_call: TRBD1; v_call: TRBV7-2; clone_size: .; cdr3_aa: CASSLVGTGDLSYNSPLHF; cdr3_nt: TGTGCCAGCAGCTTAGTTGGGACAGGGGACCTCTCCTATAATTCACCCCTCCACTTT
j_call: TRBJ2-3; d_call: .; v_call: TRBV6-5; clone_size: .; cdr3_aa: CASRRQTRTDTQYF; cdr3_nt: TGTGCCAGCAGGAGACAGACACGCACAGATACGCAGTATTTT
j_call: TRBJ2-3; d_call: TRBD2; v_call: TRBV3-1/TRBV3-2; clone_size: .; cdr3_aa: CASSQATSADTQYF; cdr3_nt: TGTGCCAGCAGCCAAGCAACTAGCGCAGATACGCAGTATTTT
j_call: TRBJ1-2; d_call: .; v_call: TRBV5-6; clone_size: few; cdr3_aa: CASSLVWSGDYGYTF; cdr3_nt: TGTGCCAGCAGCTTGGTCTGGTCCGGGGACTATGGCTACACCTTC
j_call: TRBJ2-4; d_call: TRBD1; v_call: TRBV5-6; clone_size: .; cdr3_aa: CASSSTGGGWAKNIQYF; cdr3_nt: TGTGCCAGCAGCTCGACAGGGGGCGGATGGGCCAAAAACATTCAGTACTTC
j_call: TRBJ2-3; d_call: .; v_call: TRBV6-6; clone_size: .; cdr3_aa: CASSSSDTQYF; cdr3_nt: TGTGCCAGCAGTTCCTCGGATACGCAGTATTTT
j_call: TRBJ1-3; d_call: .; v_call: TRBV9; clone_size: .; cdr3_aa: CASSYTGTGNTIYF; cdr3_nt: TGTGCCAGCAGCTACACAGGGACTGGAAACACCATATATTTT
j_call: TRBJ1-6; d_call: TRBD1; v_call: TRBV3-1/TRBV3-2; clone_size: once; cdr3_aa: CASSQGQGPSYNSPLHF; cdr3_nt: TGTGCCAGCAGCCAGGGACAGGGGCCCTCCTATAATTCACCCCTCCACTTT
j_call: TRBJ1-4; d_call: .; v_call: TRBV18; clone_size: .; cdr3_aa: CASSPRKNEKLFF; cdr3_nt: TGTGCCAGCTCACCGAGAAAGAATGAAAAACTGTTTTTT
j_call: TRBJ2-1; d_call: TRBD2; v_call: TRBV3-1/TRBV3-2; clone_size: .; cdr3_aa: CASSRVEGREFF; cdr3_nt: TGTGCCAGCAGCCGCGTGGAGGGGAGGGAGTTCTTC
j_call: TRBJ2-2; d_call: .; v_call: TRBV11-2; clone_size: .; cdr3_aa: CASSLSNTGELFF; cdr3_nt: TGTGCCAGCAGCTTATCGAACACCGGGGAGCTGTTTTTT
j_call: TRBJ2-3; d_call: TRBD1; v_call: TRBV19; clone_size: few; cdr3_aa: CASSRGQGTDTQYF; cdr3_nt: TGTGCCAGTAGTCGCGGACAGGGGACAGATACGCAGTATTTT
j_call: TRBJ2-3; d_call: .; v_call: TRBV19; clone_size: .; cdr3_aa: CASTLGNTDTQYF; cdr3_nt: TGTGCCAGTACCCTCGGAAACACAGATACGCAGTATTTT
j_call: TRBJ2-3; d_call: TRBD2; v_call: TRBV10-1; clone_size: .; cdr3_aa: CASSERSSRNLAADTQYF; cdr3_nt: TGCGCCAGCAGTGAGAGGTCTTCCCGCAATCTAGCGGCTGATACGCAGTATTTT
j_call: TRBJ2-1; d_call: .; v_call: TRBV5-4; clone_size: few; cdr3_aa: CASSFGGAYNEQFF; cdr3_nt: TGTGCCAGCAGCTTCGGCGGGGCCTACAATGAGCAGTTCTTC
j_call: TRBJ1-2; d_call: TRBD1; v_call: TRBV9; clone_size: .; cdr3_aa: CASSAGGGNYGYTF; cdr3_nt: TGTGCCAGCAGCGCAGGGGGCGGTAACTATGGCTACACCTTC
j_call: TRBJ1-1; d_call: .; v_call: TRBV10-1; clone_size: .; cdr3_aa: CASNRGGSSTEAFF; cdr3_nt: TGCGCCAGCAATCGCGGGGGGTCTAGCACTGAAGCTTTCTTT
j_call: TRBJ1-2; d_call: .; v_call: TRBV6-6; clone_size: .; cdr3_aa: CASSPGANYGYTF; cdr3_nt: TGTGCCAGCAGTCCCGGGGCTAACTATGGCTACACCTTC
j_call: TRBJ1-2; d_call: TRBD1; v_call: TRBV12-3/TRBV12-4; clone_size: few; cdr3_aa: CASSWTGNGYTF; cdr3_nt: TGTGCCAGCAGTTGGACAGGGAATGGCTACACCTTC
j_call: TRBJ2-2; d_call: .; v_call: TRBV7-3; clone_size: once; cdr3_aa: CASSLMAGGNTGELFF; cdr3_nt: TGTGCCAGCAGCTTAATGGCAGGAGGGAACACCGGGGAGCTGTTTTTT
j_call: TRBJ2-5; d_call: TRBD1; v_call: TRBV5-4; clone_size: .; cdr3_aa: CASSRDRSQETQYF; cdr3_nt: TGTGCCAGCAGCCGGGACAGGTCCCAAGAGACCCAGTACTTC
j_call: TRBJ1-5; d_call: .; v_call: TRBV15; clone_size: .; cdr3_aa: CATSTSSRGNQPQHF; cdr3_nt: TGTGCCACCAGCACCTCTAGTAGAGGAAATCAGCCCCAGCATTTT
j_call: TRBJ1-2; d_call: .; v_call: TRBV2; clone_size: once; cdr3_aa: CASSLGQGVSIGYTF; cdr3_nt: TGTGCCAGCAGTCTTGGACAAGGAGTTAGTATCGGCTACACCTTC
j_call: TRBJ1-5; d_call: .; v_call: TRBV7-8; clone_size: .; cdr3_aa: CASSLQYSNQPQHF; cdr3_nt: TGTGCCAGCAGCCTACAGTATAGCAATCAGCCCCAGCATTTT
j_call: TRBJ1-3; d_call: .; v_call: TRBV19; clone_size: few; cdr3_aa: CARSFQVRNTIYF; cdr3_nt: TGTGCCAGGTCGTTTCAGGTCCGGAACACCATATATTTT
j_call: TRBJ1-2; d_call: .; v_call: TRBV5-1; clone_size: .; cdr3_aa: CASRPASGHYGYTF; cdr3_nt: TGCGCCAGCAGGCCTGCTTCGGGCCACTATGGCTACACCTTC
j_call: TRBJ1-1; d_call: .; v_call: TRBV30; clone_size: .; cdr3_aa: CAWSPLNTEAFF; cdr3_nt: TGTGCCTGGAGTCCCCTGAACACTGAAGCTTTCTTT
j_call: TRBJ1-5; d_call: .; v_call: TRBV28; clone_size: .; cdr3_aa: CASSEGLGNQPQHF; cdr3_nt: TGTGCCAGCAGTGAGGGCTTGGGAAATCAGCCCCAGCATTTT
j_call: TRBJ1-5; d_call: .; v_call: TRBV2; clone_size: few; cdr3_aa: CASSEDTAQPQHF; cdr3_nt: TGTGCCAGCAGTGAGGATACCGCTCAGCCCCAGCATTTT
j_call: TRBJ1-6; d_call: .; v_call: TRBV27; clone_size: once; cdr3_aa: CASSPRRSSYNSPLHF; cdr3_nt: TGTGCCAGCAGTCCCAGGCGGAGCTCCTATAATTCACCCCTCCACTTT
j_call: TRBJ2-3; d_call: .; v_call: TRBV29-1; clone_size: .; cdr3_aa: CSVEGWGVSTDTQYF; cdr3_nt: TGCAGCGTTGAAGGATGGGGGGTTAGCACAGATACGCAGTATTTT
j_call: TRBJ1-5; d_call: .; v_call: TRBV24-1; clone_size: .; cdr3_aa: CATSDAGGYQPQHF; cdr3_nt: TGTGCCACCAGTGACGCCGGGGGGTATCAGCCCCAGCATTTT
j_call: TRBJ2-3; d_call: .; v_call: TRBV7-8; clone_size: once; cdr3_aa: CASSPQGWADTQYF; cdr3_nt: TGTGCCAGCAGCCCGCAGGGTTGGGCAGATACGCAGTATTTT
j_call: TRBJ1-2; d_call: TRBD1; v_call: TRBV29-1; clone_size: .; cdr3_aa: CSGGEPDGTGGALGNGYTF; cdr3_nt: TGCAGCGGGGGGGAGCCCGACGGGACAGGGGGCGCATTAGGGAATGGCTACACCTTC
j_call: TRBJ1-4; d_call: .; v_call: TRBV12-2; clone_size: .; cdr3_aa: CASRLARSAEREKLFF; cdr3_nt: TGTGCAAGTCGCTTAGCGCGGTCGGCGGAAAGGGAAAAACTGTTTTTT
j_call: TRBJ1-1; d_call: .; v_call: TRBV28; clone_size: .; cdr3_aa: CASSLSGGAFAEAFF; cdr3_nt: TGTGCCAGCAGTTTATCGGGGGGCGCGTTCGCTGAAGCTTTCTTT
j_call: TRBJ1-1; d_call: .; v_call: TRBV5-6; clone_size: .; cdr3_aa: CASSQPRGAEAFF; cdr3_nt: TGTGCCAGCAGCCAACCCCGTGGGGCTGAAGCTTTCTTT
j_call: TRBJ1-3; d_call: .; v_call: TRBV6-1; clone_size: few; cdr3_aa: CASREGGRNTIYF; cdr3_nt: TGTGCCAGCAGGGAAGGGGGGAGAAACACCATATATTTT
j_call: TRBJ2-1; d_call: .; v_call: TRBV7-2; clone_size: .; cdr3_aa: CASSFPTHSNNEQFF; cdr3_nt: TGTGCCAGCAGCTTCCCAACACATAGCAACAATGAGCAGTTCTTC
j_call: TRBJ1-4; d_call: .; v_call: TRBV5-1; clone_size: .; cdr3_aa: CASSLWAGSEKLFF; cdr3_nt: TGCGCCAGCAGCTTGTGGGCAGGGAGCGAAAAACTGTTTTTT
j_call: TRBJ1-3; d_call: TRBD1; v_call: TRBV24-1; clone_size: few; cdr3_aa: CATRDRGDTIYF; cdr3_nt: TGTGCCACCAGAGACAGGGGGGACACCATATATTTT
j_call: TRBJ1-6; d_call: .; v_call: TRBV4-1; clone_size: few; cdr3_aa: CASSQGRARTYNSPLHF; cdr3_nt: TGCGCCAGCAGCCAAGGACGTGCCAGGACCTATAATTCACCCCTCCACTTT